The source of this T cell receptor beta chain is a study of spatial heterogeneity in lung cancer. Study findings and constraints: The study found that expanded intratumoral alpha and beta TCR counts tracked tumor mutation counts.

Time point: sample taken at primary tumor resection. The table lists this clonotype with many counts. No antigen is known for it. A distinct unique molecular identifier was carried by each TCR cDNA molecule. MiXCR, run by TCRdb on the 5' RACE reads, gives a single entry per CDR3 protein. The sample yields more than 10,000 distinct CDR3 sequences, roughly 5.4% seen once. This CDR3 is built from 15 residues. The V end was cut by 1 base, the J end by 1 base, with 7 bases between. The sample consisted of lung tumor tissue, taken at surgery. This clonotype was obtained from a female donor with early-stage non-small cell lung cancer. V is TRBV12-3 or TRBV12-4 and J is TRBJ2-2, with D hard to call. The CDR3 region is CASSLGSWNTGELFF. CDR3 nucleotides: TGTGCCAGCAGTTTAGGGTCTTGGAACACCGGGGAGCTGTTTTTT.